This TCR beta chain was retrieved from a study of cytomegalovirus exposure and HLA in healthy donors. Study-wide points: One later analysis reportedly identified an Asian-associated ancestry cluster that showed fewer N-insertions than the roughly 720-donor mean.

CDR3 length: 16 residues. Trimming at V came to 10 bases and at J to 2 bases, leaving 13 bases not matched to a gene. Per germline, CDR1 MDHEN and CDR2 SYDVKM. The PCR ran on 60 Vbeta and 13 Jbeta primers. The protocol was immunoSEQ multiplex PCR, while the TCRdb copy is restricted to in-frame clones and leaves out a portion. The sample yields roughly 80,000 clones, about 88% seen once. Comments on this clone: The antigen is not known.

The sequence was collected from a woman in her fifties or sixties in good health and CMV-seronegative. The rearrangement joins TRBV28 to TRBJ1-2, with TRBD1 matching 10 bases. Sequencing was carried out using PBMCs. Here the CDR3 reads CATIPWETGGNYGYTF. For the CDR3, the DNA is TGTGCCACCATACCGTGGGAGACAGGGGGCAACTATGGCTACACCTTC.